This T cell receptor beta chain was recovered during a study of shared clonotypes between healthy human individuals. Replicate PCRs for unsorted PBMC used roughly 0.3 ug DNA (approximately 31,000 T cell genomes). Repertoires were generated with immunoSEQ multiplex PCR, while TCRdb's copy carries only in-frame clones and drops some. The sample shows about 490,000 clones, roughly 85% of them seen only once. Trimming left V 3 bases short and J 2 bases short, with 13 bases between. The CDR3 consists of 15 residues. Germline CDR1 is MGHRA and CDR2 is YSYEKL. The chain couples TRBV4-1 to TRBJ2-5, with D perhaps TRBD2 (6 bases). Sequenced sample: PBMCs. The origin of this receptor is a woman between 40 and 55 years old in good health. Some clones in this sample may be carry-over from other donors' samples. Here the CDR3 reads CASSHLGREQETQYF. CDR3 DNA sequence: TGCGCCAGCAGCCACCTGGGGCGGGAACAAGAGACCCAGTACTTC.